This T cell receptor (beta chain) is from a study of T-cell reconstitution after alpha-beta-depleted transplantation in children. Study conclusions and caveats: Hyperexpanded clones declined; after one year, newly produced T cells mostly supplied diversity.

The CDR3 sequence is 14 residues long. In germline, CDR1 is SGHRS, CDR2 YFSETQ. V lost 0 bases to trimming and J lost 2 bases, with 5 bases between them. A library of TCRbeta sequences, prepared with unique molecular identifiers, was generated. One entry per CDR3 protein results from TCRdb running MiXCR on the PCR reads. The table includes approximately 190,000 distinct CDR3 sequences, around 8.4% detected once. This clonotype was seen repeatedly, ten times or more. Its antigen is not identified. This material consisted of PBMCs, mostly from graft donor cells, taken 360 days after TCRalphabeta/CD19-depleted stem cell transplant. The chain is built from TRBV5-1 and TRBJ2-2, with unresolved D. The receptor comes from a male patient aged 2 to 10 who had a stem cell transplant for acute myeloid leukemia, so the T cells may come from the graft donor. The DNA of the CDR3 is TGCGCCAGCAGCTTGGGACCAAACACCGGGGAGCTGTTTTTT. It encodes CASSLGPNTGELFF.